This TCR beta chain was sequenced in a study of control samples from healthy donors and cancer patients. Profiled with immunoSEQ multiplex PCR; TCRdb holds only in-frame clones, not every one. Of some 94,000 clones listed, approximately 88% are singletons. This CDR3 contains 14 residues. Trimming left V 2 bases short and J 1 base short, with 8 bases between. Germline V gives CDR1 MNHEY, CDR2 SMNVEV (reference sequence). The receptor comes from a woman between 45 and 65 years old with colorectal cancer. Sample: PBMCs. This chain links TRBV27 with TRBJ1-2, with D perhaps matching TRBD1 (5 bases). CDR3 DNA sequence: TGTGCCAGCAGTTTAGACAGCTTTAACTATGGCTACACCTTC. This encodes CASSLDSFNYGYTF.